What follows are 7 T cell receptor beta chains derived from one specimen sequenced in a study of blood T cell repertoires in COVID-19. TCRdb's copy holds only in-frame clones and misses some; the assay was immunoSEQ multiplex PCR. The sample shows some 190,000 clones, less than 85% of them seen only once. Sequenced material: peripheral blood. The receptors derive from a woman older than 75 with COVID-19, enrolled during active disease.

The chain recombines TRBV27 with TRBJ2-7, with 7 bases aligning to TRBD1. Germline V gene sequence: CDR1 MNHEY, CDR2 SMNVEV (reference sequence). V shed 5 bases, J shed 5 bases, and the junction held 9 bases outside the gene matches. The CDR3 has 14 amino acids. The CDR3 DNA reads as TGTGCCAGCAGTAGGCGACAGGGTGGCAACGAGCAGTACTTC. Protein product: CASSRRQGGNEQYF.

The chain has TRBV3-1 (or the pseudogene TRBV3-2) and TRBJ2-1, with TRBD2 as a possible D gene (6 bases). Germline CDR1 LGHDT, CDR2 YNNKEL (reference sequence). CDR3 length: 13 amino acids. The V and J ends lost 3 bases and 12 bases respectively, with 15 bases between them. CDR3 coding DNA: TGTGCCAGCAGCCATGGGACGGGAGTGCGGCAGTTCTTC. It encodes CASSHGTGVRQFF.

The rearrangement joins TRBV5-4 to TRBJ2-7; TRBD2 might be the D (5 bases). Trimming shortened V by 5 bases and J by 5 bases, and 20 bases separated the two germline ends. Germline V lookup: CDR1 SGHNT, CDR2 YYREEE (reference sequence). The CDR3 runs to 15 residues. Here the CDR3 DNA reads TGTGCCAGCAGGACCCCCCGGGATTCGCCCCACGAGCAGTACTTC. It is translated as CASRTPRDSPHEQYF.

This chain connects TRBV6-5 to TRBJ2-7, with 7 bases matching TRBD1. In germline, CDR1 is MNHEY, CDR2 SVGAGI. CDR3 size: 13 residues. V dropped 6 bases and J dropped 4; count of bases not matched to a gene: 6. The CDR3 is CASRTGFTYEQYF. DNA for the CDR3: TGTGCCAGCAGGACAGGGTTTACATACGAGCAGTACTTC.

The V and J genes are TRBV5-1 and TRBJ2-1, with 8 bases fitting TRBD2. Germline loops: CDR1 SGHRS, CDR2 YFSETQ. V dropped 2 bases and J dropped 3; count of bases not matched to a gene: 4. CDR3 length: 15 residues. The CDR3 DNA reads as TGCGCCAGCAGCTTCGGGGGGGATTTCTACAATGAGCAGTTCTTC. Encoded protein: CASSFGGDFYNEQFF.

This clone was seen ten or more times. The chain couples TRBV12-3 or TRBV12-4 to TRBJ1-6; D ambiguous. Trimming left V 3 bases short and J 7 bases short, with 7 bases between. The CDR3 loop spans 13 amino acids. The CDR3 nucleotides read TGTGCCAGCAGTTTGTCAGGAAATTCACCCCTCCACTTT. Translation gives CASSLSGNSPLHF.

CDR3 protein: CASSSQGGQNGYTF. The CDR3 region has the DNA TGCGCCAGCAGCTCCCAGGGAGGTCAGAATGGCTACACCTTC. V is TRBV5-1 and J is TRBJ1-2, with TRBD1 as a possible D gene (5 bases). Germline V CDR1 and CDR2: SGHRS, YFSETQ. The CDR3 consists of 14 residues. V lost 3 bases and J lost 6, with 15 bases in between.